This T cell receptor (beta chain) emerged from a study of OX40 agonist ivuxolimab in advanced cancers. Study-wide results and limits: CD8+ T cells (on average) carried more expanded clones than CD4+ T cells. Dosing at 0.1 to 3.0 mg/kg was accompanied by clonal expansion of CD4+ and CD8+ blood T cells by week 6.

Comment on this clone: Its target is unknown.

The CDR3 is made up of 14 amino acids. Germline values: CDR1 MGHRA, CDR2 YSYEKL. Trimming pared 5 bases from V and 0 bases from J, leaving 8 bases between. Using immunoSEQ multiplex PCR, the repertoire was profiled, and TCRdb retains in-frame clones only, with some absent. The profile shows fewer than 85,000 clones, 80% to 90% of them singletons. The chain employs TRBV4-1 and TRBJ2-1; tentatively, D is TRBD1 (6 bases). The sequence came from an adult with an advanced solid tumor such as melanoma, head and neck, liver or kidney cancer. Specimen: CD4+ or CD8+ T cells sorted from blood, collected in a trial of the OX40 agonist ivuxolimab. CDR3 DNA sequence: TGCGCCAGCAGCGTGGGGGCCTCCTACAATGAGCAGTTCTTC. It is translated as CASSVGASYNEQFF.